This T cell receptor (beta chain) was identified in a study of T cells in Graves' hyperthyroidism and ophthalmopathy (dated by TCRdb to about 2019). Study-level background: Peripheral blood samples were taken at initial diagnosis, before any treatment was given. To identify TCR V-J signatures that set the groups apart, the researchers used a discovery cohort of 100 patients, made up of around 42 with Graves' ophthalmopathy and about 55 with stable Graves' hyperthyroidism. The approximately 98 discovery patients were randomly divided into training and test sets at a 7:3 ratio. Whether ophthalmopathy could be predicted prospectively was tested in an independent validation cohort made up of roughly 20 hyperthyroidism patients plus 17 patients who later progressed to ophthalmopathy. TCR Vbeta CDR3 sequencing of roughly 140 peripheral blood samples (around 45 ophthalmopathy, approximately 80 hyperthyroidism and 17 progressor patients) is reported in the paper. In more than five Graves' hyperthyroidism patients, the study also compared T-cell repertoires from thyroid tissue with T-cell repertoires from blood. Once sampling was done, hyperthyroidism patients were given methimazole at a starting dose of 30 mg daily, whereas ophthalmopathy patients were given high-dose intravenous methylprednisolone. What the research found in general, with its limitations: In validation, the model predicted progression to ophthalmopathy with approximately 71% sensitivity and approximately 72% specificity, a median of 6.5 months before onset. Most expanded thyroid clonotypes (frequency above 0.001) were also detected in blood, a finding suggesting that blood repertoires may reflect thyroid immune responses. Ophthalmopathy was separated from stable hyperthyroidism by a 13 V-J signature model, with around 88% sensitivity and about 81% specificity obtained in cross-validation and 80%/75% obtained in testing. Sample size was not statistically predetermined, and blinding of investigators to group allocation was not performed.

The TCR beta CDR3 regions were amplified from the RNA transcripts. The TCR CDR3 was subjected to a first round of RT-PCR using the HTBI primer set and the Qiagen OneStep RT-PCR kit. Libraries were constructed in a second round of multiplex PCR, after which size selection and purification were carried out. Sequencing of the libraries was done on an Illumina HiSeq2000 using paired-end 100 bp reads. As for the original processing: Raw data were processed with SOAPnuke, discarding reads with adapters, uncalled bases, mean Phred below 15, or no exact constant-primer or identifier match. High-quality paired reads were merged using COPE v1.2.5, and each unique nucleotide sequence was defined as a clonotype. MiTCR v1.1 was used to align clonotypes to the IMGT TRBV, TRBD and TRBJ reference segments. The analysis included only V-J combinations with a frequency above 0.0001, which together covered roughly 99% of the repertoires. A TCS score was defined as the ratio of F50 (clonal expansion) to E x V (chaos), with BLOSUM62-based TCRdist applied between CDR3 peptides within each V-J. Welch's t-statistics and random forest reduced roughly 500 V-J features to 13, which were used in a naive Bayes classifier (R e1071). TCRdb reprocessing: public reads trimmed at Q25 with fastp, clones called with MiXCR, in-frame beta chains kept. Each entry is one CDR3 protein sequence, shown with its most common DNA and genes. What appears here as the V and J calls and clone size reflects TCRdb's work, not the paper's. For this sample the table gives approximately 640,000 distinct CDR3 sequences, of which around 16% were detected only once. The leading ten clones occupy around 15% of the sample.

A patient counted as having stable Graves' hyperthyroidism if no progression to ophthalmopathy occurred over 18 months of follow-up. Hyperthyroidism patients were aged 18 to 65 years and newly diagnosed, with disease duration of less than 2 months. Any patient with an uncontrolled infection, another autoimmune disease, pregnancy or lactation was excluded. Diagnoses relied on clinical symptoms, serum thyroxine and TRAb, thyroid ultrasound and orbital computed tomography. Ficoll-Paque density gradient centrifugation was used to isolate PBMCs from about 10 ml of fresh peripheral blood. Total RNA was extracted using Trizol reagent, and RNA quality was assessed on an Agilent 2100 Bioanalyzer. Many counts were recorded for this clonotype. Its antigen has not been determined. No base-level quality is on record; no much larger clone is a single base apart. The receptor was derived from a man in his fifties with Graves' hyperthyroidism. The specimen was blood.

The DNA reads TGCAGTGTCCCGCAGATGGGATCGGCCGAGCAGTACTTC. This is translated as CSVPQMGSAEQYF. The chain is encoded by TRBV20-1 joined to TRBJ2-7, with the D gene not confidently named. The germline V gene (reference sequence) specifies DFQATT as CDR1 and SNEGSKA as CDR2. V is cut by 7 bases and J by 6 bases, and the space between the germline ends is 19 bases. The CDR3 starts with the cysteine, ends with the phenylalanine, and has 13 residues. The CDR3 DNA has 39 bases and is translated from base 1.